The 13 T cell receptor beta chains reported below all come from one sample, sequenced in a study of shared clonotypes between healthy human individuals. Profiled with immunoSEQ multiplex PCR; TCRdb holds only in-frame clones, not every one. The sample holds some 2,000,000 clones; around 96% are singletons and the top ten take about 1.1%. Positive CCR7 selection of CD45RO-negative cells yielded the naive CD8 cells, and terminally differentiated effector memory CD45RA+ cells were excluded. The sample comprised naive CD8+ T cells sorted from blood. Receptors originate from a man aged 18-30 years in good health.

The V call is TRBV23-1, the J call TRBJ2-7; 10 bases are shared with TRBD1. TRBV23-1 is assigned to the ORF class and has an uncertain function. Trimming cost V 3 bases and J 7 bases; bases outside gene matches: 6. The CDR3 loop spans 14 amino acids. CDR3 coding DNA: TGCGCCAGCAGTCAGAGGGACAGGGGTGGAGAGCAGTACTTC. It is translated as CASSQRDRGGEQYF.

The chain links TRBV4-2 to TRBJ2-1; D is ambiguous. The CDR3 runs 13 residues. CDR1 is LGHNA and CDR2 is YNFKEQ in the germline V gene. V dropped 1 base and J dropped 6 bases, with 7 bases sitting between them. CDR3 amino acids: CASSQVERNEQFF. The CDR3 nucleotides are TGTGCCAGCAGCCAAGTAGAGCGCAATGAGCAGTTCTTC.

The V call is TRBV6-1, the J call TRBJ2-3; D gene unclear. This CDR3 comprises 14 residues. The germline V gene encodes CDR1 MNHNS and CDR2 SASEGT. Trimming shortened V by 2 bases and J by 6 bases, and 12 bases separated the two germline ends. The CDR3 DNA reads TGTGCCAGCAGTGAAAACCTTACCCCCGATACGCAGTATTTT. The encoded protein is CASSENLTPDTQYF.

The CDR3 loop reads CAISAATGLYEQYF. CDR3 nucleotides: TGTGCCATCAGTGCAGCCACAGGACTCTACGAGCAGTACTTC. The rearrangement uses TRBV10-3 and TRBJ2-7; the D call may be TRBD1 or TRBD2 (5 bases each). The CDR3 has 14 residues. Germline V lookup: CDR1 ENHRY, CDR2 SYGVKD. V lost 4 bases and J lost 3, with 13 bases in between.

The chain combines TRBV5-1 with TRBJ2-3; D gene unclear. The germline V and J ends were trimmed by 5 bases and 3 bases, with 19 bases remaining between them. This CDR3 is 16 amino acids long. Per the germline V gene, CDR1 is SGHRS and CDR2 is YFSETQ. The CDR3 sequence: CASRPQTPRATDTQYF. CDR3 DNA: TGCGCCAGCAGACCGCAGACCCCCCGGGCAACAGATACGCAGTATTTT.

Written as DNA, the CDR3 is TGTGCCAGCAGCTTGGCCAACCGGGGCGCAGCGTCCGAGACCCAGTACTTC. Translation: CASSLANRGAASETQYF. J is TRBJ2-5 and V is TRBV5-6; the D gene could be TRBD1 or TRBD2 (5 bases each). Germline CDR1 reads SGHDT; CDR2 reads YYEEEE. V dropped 0 bases and J dropped 5 bases, with 20 bases sitting between them. This CDR3 region has 17 residues.

This chain connects TRBV27 to TRBJ2-7; 10 bases agree with TRBD2. The CDR3 covers 15 residues. The germline V gene encodes CDR1 MNHEY and CDR2 SMNVEV (reference sequence). Unmatched junction bases numbered 8, after V lost 3 bases and J lost 6 bases. For the CDR3, the DNA is TGTGCCAGCAGTTTGGGACCCGGGACTAGCGTCGAGCAGTACTTC. Translation: CASSLGPGTSVEQYF.

The CDR3 is CASSFAAGPTYEQYF. The CDR3 DNA is TGTGCCAGCAGTTTTGCGGCGGGACCGACCTACGAGCAGTACTTC. The chain is built from TRBV27 and TRBJ2-7; a possible D gene is TRBD2 (6 bases). Germline V gene lookup returns CDR1 MNHEY and CDR2 SMNVEV (reference sequence). Trimming pared 3 bases from V and 2 bases from J, leaving 14 bases between. CDR3 size: 15 residues.

This clone has only a few counts. The rearrangement links TRBV6-6 to TRBJ2-1, with no clear D. The CDR3 is 15 residues long. The germline CDR1 and CDR2 sequences are MNHNY and SVGAGI (reference sequence). V was cut by 7 bases and J by 3 bases, with 16 bases left in between. CDR3 sequence reads: CASTKMGSFYNEQFF. The CDR3 nucleotides are TGTGCCAGCACTAAAATGGGCAGTTTCTACAATGAGCAGTTCTTC.

This chain connects TRBV7-9 to TRBJ2-3; 8 bases are a match to TRBD2. This CDR3 has 15 residues. Trimming cost V 5 bases and J 1 base; bases outside gene matches: 5. The V gene's germline CDR1 is SEHNR and CDR2 FQNEAQ (reference sequence). The CDR3: CASSPGGLGTDTQYF. The CDR3 DNA reads TGTGCCAGCAGCCCGGGGGGGCTTGGCACAGATACGCAGTATTTT.

The chain recombines TRBV7-9 with TRBJ1-1, with a tentative D call TRBD1 (5 bases). Germline V lookup: CDR1 SEHNR, CDR2 FQNEAQ (reference sequence). This CDR3 is 16 amino acids long. V lost 4 bases and J lost 0, with 15 bases in between. CDR3: CASSYSRDFMNTEAFF. The CDR3 DNA reads TGTGCCAGCAGCTACTCCAGGGACTTCATGAACACTGAAGCTTTCTTT.

DNA of the CDR3: TGTGCCAGCAGTAGCCGGGACTCCAGGGTCGAGCAGTACTTC. It encodes CASSSRDSRVEQYF. The chain uses TRBV27 and TRBJ2-7; possibly TRBD2 for D (6 bases). V gave up 5 bases and J gave up 6 bases, with 17 bases separating them. The CDR3 length is 14 residues. Germline V gene data show CDR1 as MNHEY and CDR2 as SMNVEV (reference sequence).

The chain joins TRBV25-1 to TRBJ2-3, with TRBD1 matching 8 bases. Trimming cost V 3 bases and J 2 bases; bases outside gene matches: 7. The CDR3 sequence is 16 residues long. Per the germline V gene, CDR1 is MGHDK and CDR2 is SYGVNS. CDR3 DNA sequence: TGTGCCAGCAGTGAGGGCACAGGGGGAATCACAGATACGCAGTATTTT. This codes for CASSEGTGGITDTQYF.